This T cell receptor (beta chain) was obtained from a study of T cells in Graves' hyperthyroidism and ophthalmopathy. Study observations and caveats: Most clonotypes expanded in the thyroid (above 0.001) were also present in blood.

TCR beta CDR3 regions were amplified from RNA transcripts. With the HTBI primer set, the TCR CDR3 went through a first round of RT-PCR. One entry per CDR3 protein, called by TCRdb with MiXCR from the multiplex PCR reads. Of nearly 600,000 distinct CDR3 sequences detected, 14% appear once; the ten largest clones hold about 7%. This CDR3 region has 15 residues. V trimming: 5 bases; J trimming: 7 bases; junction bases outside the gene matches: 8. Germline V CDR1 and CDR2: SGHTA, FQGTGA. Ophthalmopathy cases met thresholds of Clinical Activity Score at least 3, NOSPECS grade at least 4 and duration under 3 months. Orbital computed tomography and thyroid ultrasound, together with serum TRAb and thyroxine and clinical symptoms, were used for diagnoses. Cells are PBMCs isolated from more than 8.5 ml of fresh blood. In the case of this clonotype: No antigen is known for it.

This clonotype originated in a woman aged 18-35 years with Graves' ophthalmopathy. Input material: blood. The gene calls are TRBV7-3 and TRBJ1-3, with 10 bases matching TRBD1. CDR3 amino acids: CASSQTGTGDNTIYF. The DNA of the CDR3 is TGTGCCAGCAGCCAGACCGGGACAGGGGATAACACCATATATTTT.